This section outlines one TCR beta chain sequence together with its context. This clone's antigen is unknown. Per-base qualities were not stored, and no clone one base away is much larger. This sample was included in a study of cytomegalovirus exposure and HLA in healthy donors (dated by TCRdb to the late 2010s). Looking at the study overall: An earlier analysis of approximately 640 of the donors reported roughly 300 Gb of sequence data and roughly 100 million unique TCR beta sequences from about 200 million T cells. Roughly 300 gigabases of sequencing data and approximately 93 million unique TCR sequences were included in an early release covering around 650 HLA-typed donors. Of the roughly 410 genotyped donors, less than 90% were placed in the genetic ancestry cluster associated with self-reported Caucasian donors. The study aimed to test whether signatures of past pathogen exposure could be identified by cataloging public T cell receptors. The study profiled the T cell repertoires of hundreds of subjects by immunosequencing and related them to cytomegalovirus serostatus. A separate validation cohort of 90 to 150 different subjects was used in addition to the approximately 700-subject first cohort. To predict cytomegalovirus infection status, the study combined high-throughput TCR immunosequencing, statistical association of individual TCRs with disease status, and machine learning. In a later analysis, previously published TCR beta repertoires from about 670 donors were re-analyzed and high-resolution HLA genotyping was added so that TCR occurrence patterns could be studied. The later analysis used no new phenotypic data to find candidate immune exposures, relying instead on TCR beta sequences and their occurrence across donors. An earlier analysis of approximately 500 of the donors applied high-throughput TCR beta sequencing to assess whether each TCR beta V gene segment acted as functional or pseudogenic. Donor age, sex, ethnicity and CMV serostatus were compiled alongside the repertoire data. A later genetic analysis took genome-wide SNP genotypes for about 55% of the 666 donors and used that subset as a discovery cohort. Every discovery cohort repertoire had been produced on one sequencing platform. HLA typing covered class I and class II loci at four-digit resolution. The number of typed donors differed by locus: roughly 629-640 for A, B, C, DRB1 and DQB1; 522 for DQA1; around 580 for DPA1; and some 430 for DPB1. Roughly 5 DR-DQ haplotypes were handled as single units for association and clustering, since linkage in the cohort was strong. Among 300 to 500 genotyped donors of the cohort, an average of approximately 240,000 unique TCR beta nucleotide sequences was sequenced per donor, of which about 19% were non-productive.

The cohort comprised around 700 healthy bone marrow donors. At the time of sampling, every cohort member was nominally healthy, though immune exposures that went unrecorded were likely present. The donor tested CMV seropositive, placing the donor among the 250 to 300 seropositive members of the cohort. Each donor provided a peripheral blood sample, and peripheral blood mononuclear cells were used for TCR beta sequencing. Genomic DNA extraction from the blood cell samples was performed with the Qiagen DNeasy Blood Extraction Kit. The method was the immunoSEQ multiplex PCR assay. A mixture of 60 forward primers for TCR Vbeta segments and 13 reverse primers for TCR Jbeta segments was used in the multiplex PCR. Amplification of the CDR3 region of rearranged TCR beta genes was performed with a multiplex PCR assay on genomic DNA. Amplified TCR beta libraries were sequenced as 87-base-pair reads on the Illumina HiSeq System. On the authors' methods: A later analysis counted around 72 million unique TCR beta chains across the 666 repertoires, and around 9.9 million of these chains were shared by at least two donors. To remove PCR and sequencing errors, raw reads were error-corrected and collapsed into unique sequences using a nearest-neighbor algorithm that merged closely related sequences. To assign V, D and J gene segments, CDR3 sequences were aligned to IMGT reference sequences. For a sequence to be retained, at least a six-nucleotide match to both a V gene segment and a J gene segment was required. A rearrangement was called productive if the CDR3 had no stop codons and remained in frame with V and J, and every other rearrangement was called non-productive. Following IMGT convention, CDR3 was defined as the stretch from the second conserved V-encoded cysteine to the conserved J-encoded phenylalanine. Sequences without an unambiguous match to a single V gene segment were excluded from the earlier analysis of 450 to 750 of the donors. In an earlier analysis of almost 600 of the donors, a V segment was called functional when productive rearrangements were above 56.7%, and segregating when the standard deviation between donors exceeded 5%. A statistical classification framework was built for diagnosing cytomegalovirus status from the catalog of TCR beta chain sequences. In a later analysis, TCR nucleotide sequences were compared against IMGT/GENE-DB human TR gene sequences so that V and J genes could be assigned. Using the TCRdist pipeline, a later analysis assigned CDR3 sequences along with most-parsimonious VDJ recombination scenarios. A later analysis defined each TCR beta chain by its CDR3 amino acid sequence plus V-gene family, and excluded reads lacking a unique V-gene family. A later analysis removed 600 or so highly shared, low-generation-probability nucleotide sequences to deal with suspected cross-contamination and a sequencing artifact. In a later analysis, a clonal expansion index for each public chain was calculated from normalized within-repertoire ranks of inferred template counts. A later analysis computed generation probabilities with a VDJ recombination model fitted to out-of-frame rearrangements, and checked the results against IGoR. A later analysis scored TCR-TCR, TCR-HLA and TCR-CMV co-occurrence with hypergeometric tests, applying a repertoire-size bias correction to TCR pairs. False discovery rates were estimated in a later analysis by permuting HLA or CMV assignments 20 times. In a later analysis, co-occurring TCRs were grouped with DBSCAN, and TCRdist sequence similarity was added when clustering was performed within HLA-allele-positive subsets. Repertoires with fewer than 30,000 or more than 120,000 public chains were left out of co-occurrence clustering, as were four to six repertoires with anomalous nucleotide sharing. The clones in this table, taken by TCRdb from immuneACCESS, are in-frame only. Not every clone is retained; where verified, under half of the shortfall comes from an unresolved V gene, and the cause of the rest is unknown. For V, J and clone size, that table is used; D and trimming come from the DNA. The sample table lists approximately 110,000 clones, just under 75% of them with a count of one. The ten most abundant clones make up approximately 4.3% of the sample.

General study outcomes and caveats: The only immune exposure information available for the cohort was CMV serostatus. In vitro tests confirmed that a few of the cytomegalovirus-associated TCR beta chains recognize cytomegalovirus antigens. According to a later analysis, parvovirus B19, influenza, CMV and Epstein-Barr virus appeared linked to several top co-occurrence clusters. A later analysis found that most CMV-associated TCR beta chains appeared HLA-restricted, with HLA associations seemingly driven largely by CMV exposure. Linkage disequilibrium might explain the correlated functional status among segregating V segments, but an unknown experimental factor could not be ruled out. According to the authors, the approach could potentially be generalized to other disease states and immunological phenotypes. Because some donors lacked HLA typing at each locus, the association tests relied only on the typed subset. An association between a missense DCLRE1C variant and V-gene and J-gene trimming of TCR beta chains was found in a later genetic analysis and replicated in an independent cohort. In a later analysis, HLA-associated TCR beta chains showed more clonal expansion and lower generation probabilities than non-associated chains that were equally common. The sequencing pipeline was judged likely to have produced a cluster of highly shared sequence variants as a technical artifact. Assigning TCR associations to individual alleles was difficult when HLA alleles, especially DR and DQ, strongly co-occurred. The classifier was reported to diagnose cytomegalovirus status with high specificity and sensitivity in both the original and validation cohorts. The study listed approximately 150 TCR beta chains as associated with cytomegalovirus. According to a later analysis, TCR association rates differed among HLA loci, with DRB1 alleles showing the most associated TCRs and HLA-C alleles showing the fewest. An earlier analysis of approximately 600 of the donors showed that most TCR beta V segments appeared in productive rearrangements either about 87% or about 30% of the time, which broadly matched IMGT annotations. Most TCR sequences were seen in very few donors, while some public TCRs were found in many individuals. Roughly 15 rarely observed V segments, including chromosome 9 orphons, were excluded from the earlier analysis of approximately 500 of the donors because counts were too low. A further reported finding was that TCR beta sequences accurately predicted the HLA-A and HLA-B alleles for most subjects in the first cohort. At a false discovery rate of 0.05, a later analysis linked some 17,000 TCR beta sequences to specific HLA alleles. Presence/absence analyses assumed roughly uniform sequencing depth across donors, an assumption that may not hold. Some IMGT-functional V segments, including TRBV6-2 and TRBV6-3, could not be told apart with the 87-base-pair reads, so those segments were excluded. This cohort had only TCR beta chains sequenced, and the lack of alpha or paired-chain data limited which features could be detected. Compared with the 666-donor mean, donors in an Asian-associated ancestry cluster had fewer N-insertions in productive TCRs, according to a later genetic analysis.

The junction shows trimming of 3 bases on V and 4 bases on J, and the gene matches do not reach 1 base of it. Counted from cysteine to phenylalanine, this CDR3 has 12 amino acids. Left in the record is the CDR3 DNA by itself, 36 bases read in frame from the first base. Reading the germline V gene gives CDR1 SGDLS and CDR2 YYNGEE. The chain links TRBV9 with TRBJ2-7, and 7 junction bases match TRBD1. The TCR originated in a man aged 55 to 70 in good health and CMV-seropositive. The sample consisted of PBMCs. The CDR3 protein: CASSGDSYEQYF. The nucleotides read TGTGCCAGCAGCGGGGACAGTTACGAGCAGTACTTC.